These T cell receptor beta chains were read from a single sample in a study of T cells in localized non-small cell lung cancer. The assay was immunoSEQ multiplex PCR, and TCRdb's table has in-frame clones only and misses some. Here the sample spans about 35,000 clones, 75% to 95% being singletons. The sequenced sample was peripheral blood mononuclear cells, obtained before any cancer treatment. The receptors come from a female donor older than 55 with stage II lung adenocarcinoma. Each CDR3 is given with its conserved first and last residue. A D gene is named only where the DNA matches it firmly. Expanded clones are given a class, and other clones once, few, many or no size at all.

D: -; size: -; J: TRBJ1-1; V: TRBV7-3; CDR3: CASSQQANTEAFF; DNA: TGTGCCAGCAGCCAACAAGCAAACACTGAAGCTTTCTTT
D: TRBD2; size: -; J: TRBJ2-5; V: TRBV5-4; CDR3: CASSLRGGGAGETQYF; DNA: TGTGCCAGCAGCTTGCGGGGCGGGGGGGCCGGAGAGACCCAGTACTTC
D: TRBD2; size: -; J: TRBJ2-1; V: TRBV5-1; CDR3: CASSPVGVAGGTEQFF; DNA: TGCGCCAGCAGCCCCGTGGGAGTAGCGGGAGGGACTGAGCAGTTCTTC
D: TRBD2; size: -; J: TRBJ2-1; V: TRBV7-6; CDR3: CASSSRTGTSESEQFF; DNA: TGTGCCAGCAGCTCCCGGACCGGGACTAGCGAATCTGAGCAGTTCTTC
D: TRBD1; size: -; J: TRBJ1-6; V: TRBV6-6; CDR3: CASSYSRGPIFSPLHF; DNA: TGTGCCAGCAGTTACTCGAGGGGGCCTATTTTTTCACCCCTCCACTTT
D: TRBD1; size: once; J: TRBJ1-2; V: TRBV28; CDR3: CASSKTGVGYTF; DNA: TGTGCCAGCAGTAAAACAGGGGTTGGCTACACCTTC
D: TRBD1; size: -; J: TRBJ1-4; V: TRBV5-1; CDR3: CASSLGQGNEKLFF; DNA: TGCGCCAGCAGCTTGGGACAGGGAAATGAAAAACTGTTTTTT
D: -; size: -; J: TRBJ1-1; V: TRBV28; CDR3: CASSLRGMNTEAFF; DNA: TGTGCCAGCAGTTTAAGGGGTATGAACACTGAAGCTTTCTTT
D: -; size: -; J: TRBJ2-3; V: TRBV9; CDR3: CASTHVGAQGDTQYF; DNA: TGTGCCAGCACCCACGTGGGGGCTCAGGGAGATACGCAGTATTTT
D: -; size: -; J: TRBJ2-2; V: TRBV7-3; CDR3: CASSSNGNTGELFF; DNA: TGTGCCAGCAGTTCAAACGGGAACACCGGGGAGCTGTTTTTT
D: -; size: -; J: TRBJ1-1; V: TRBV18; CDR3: CASSPGDGANTEAFF; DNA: TGTGCCAGCTCTCCCGGGGACGGCGCGAACACTGAAGCTTTCTTT
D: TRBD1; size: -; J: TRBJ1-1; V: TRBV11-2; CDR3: CASSLLGQGYTEAFF; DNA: TGTGCCAGCAGCTTATTAGGACAGGGTTACACTGAAGCTTTCTTT
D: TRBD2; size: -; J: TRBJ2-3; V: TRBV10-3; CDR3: CAIRDRWTSGGFTDTQYF; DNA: TGTGCCATCAGGGACAGATGGACTAGCGGGGGGTTCACAGATACGCAGTATTTT
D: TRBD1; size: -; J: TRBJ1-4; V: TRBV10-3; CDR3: CAISESRDRQLF; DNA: TGTGCCATCAGTGAGTCGCGGGACAGGCAGCTTTTT
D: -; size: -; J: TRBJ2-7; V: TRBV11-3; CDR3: CASSTGPDPLREQYF; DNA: TGTGCCAGCAGCACCGGGCCCGACCCCTTACGGGAGCAGTACTTC
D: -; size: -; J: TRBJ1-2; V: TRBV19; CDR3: CASSIMGTKINYGYTF; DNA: TGTGCCAGTAGTATTATGGGGACAAAAATAAACTATGGCTACACCTTC
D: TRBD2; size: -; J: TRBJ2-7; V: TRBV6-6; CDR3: CASSSGRSLMREQYF; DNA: TGTGCCAGCAGCTCCGGGAGGTCCCTAATGAGGGAGCAGTACTTC
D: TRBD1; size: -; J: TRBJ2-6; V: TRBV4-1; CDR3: CASSQPGQGASSGANVLTF; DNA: TGCGCCAGCAGCCAACCCGGACAGGGCGCCTCGTCTGGGGCCAACGTCCTGACTTTC
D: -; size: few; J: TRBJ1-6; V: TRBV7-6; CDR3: CASSLGRASNSPLHF; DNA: TGTGCCAGCAGCTTAGGCCGGGCCTCAAATTCACCCCTCCACTTT
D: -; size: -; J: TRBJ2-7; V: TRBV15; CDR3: CATSRGHYEQYF; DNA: TGTGCCACCAGCAGAGGACACTACGAGCAGTACTTC
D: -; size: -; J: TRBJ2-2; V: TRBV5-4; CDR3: CASSFGQMNTGELFF; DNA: TGTGCCAGCAGCTTTGGACAGATGAACACCGGGGAGCTGTTTTTT
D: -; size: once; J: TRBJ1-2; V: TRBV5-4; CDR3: CASSLEGGGVYGYTF; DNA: TGTGCCAGCAGCTTGGAGGGGGGCGGTGTCTATGGCTACACCTTC
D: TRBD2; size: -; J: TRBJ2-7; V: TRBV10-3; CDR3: CAIRASGSYEQYF; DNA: TGTGCCATCAGGGCTAGCGGGAGCTACGAGCAGTACTTC
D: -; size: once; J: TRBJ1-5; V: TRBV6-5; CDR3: CASSRFINQPQHF; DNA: TGTGCCAGCAGTCGATTTATAAATCAGCCCCAGCATTTT
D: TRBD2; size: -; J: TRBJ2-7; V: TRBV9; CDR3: CASSASGSLSYEQYF; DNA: TGTGCCAGCAGCGCTAGCGGGAGTTTGTCCTACGAGCAGTACTTC
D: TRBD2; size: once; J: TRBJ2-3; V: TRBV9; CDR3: CASSARTVVAGGTDTQYF; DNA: TGTGCCAGCAGCGCAAGGACGGTAGTAGCGGGGGGGACAGATACGCAGTATTTT
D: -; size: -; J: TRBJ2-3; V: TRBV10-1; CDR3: CASPPDTQYF; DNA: TGCGCCAGCCCCCCGGATACGCAGTATTTT
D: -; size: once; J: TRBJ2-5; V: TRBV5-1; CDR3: CASSLAGTQQETQYF; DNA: TGCGCCAGCAGCTTGGCCGGGACTCAGCAAGAGACCCAGTACTTC
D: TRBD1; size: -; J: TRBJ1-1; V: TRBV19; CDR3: CASRRQGVGAEAFF; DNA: TGTGCCAGTAGGAGACAGGGGGTAGGTGCTGAAGCTTTCTTT
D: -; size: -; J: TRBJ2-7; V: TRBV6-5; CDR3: CASTAVGSYEQYF; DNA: TGTGCCAGCACCGCCGTCGGGTCTTACGAGCAGTACTTC
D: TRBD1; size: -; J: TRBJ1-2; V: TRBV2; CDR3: CASSADRVKIDGYTF; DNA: TGTGCCAGCAGTGCGGACAGGGTTAAGATTGATGGCTACACCTTC
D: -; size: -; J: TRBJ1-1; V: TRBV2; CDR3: CASNRLGMNTEAFF; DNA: TGTGCCAGCAATAGGCTGGGTATGAACACTGAAGCTTTCTTT